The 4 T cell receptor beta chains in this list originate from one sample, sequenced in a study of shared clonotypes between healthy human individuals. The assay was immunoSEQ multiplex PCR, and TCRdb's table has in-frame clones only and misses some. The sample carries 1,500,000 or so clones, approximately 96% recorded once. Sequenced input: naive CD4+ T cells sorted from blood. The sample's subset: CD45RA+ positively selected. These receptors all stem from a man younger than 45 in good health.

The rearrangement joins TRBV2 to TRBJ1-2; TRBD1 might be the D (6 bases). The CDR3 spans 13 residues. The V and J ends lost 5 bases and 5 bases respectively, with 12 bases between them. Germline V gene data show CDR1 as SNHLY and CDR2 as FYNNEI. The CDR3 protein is CASSNTGRYGYTF. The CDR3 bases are TGTGCCAGCAGTAACACAGGGAGATATGGCTACACCTTC.

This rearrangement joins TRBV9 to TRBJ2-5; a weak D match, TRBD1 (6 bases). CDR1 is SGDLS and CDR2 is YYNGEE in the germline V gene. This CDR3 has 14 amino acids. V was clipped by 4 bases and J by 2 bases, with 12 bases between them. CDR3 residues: CASSRDTKQETQYF. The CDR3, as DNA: TGTGCCAGCAGCCGGGACACGAAACAAGAGACCCAGTACTTC. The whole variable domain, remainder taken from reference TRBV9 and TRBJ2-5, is DSGVTQTPKHLITATGQRVTLRCSPRSGDLSVYWYQQSLDQGLQFLIQYYNGEERAKGNILERFSAQQFPDLHSELNLSSLELGDSALYFCASSRDTKQETQYFGPGTRLLVL.

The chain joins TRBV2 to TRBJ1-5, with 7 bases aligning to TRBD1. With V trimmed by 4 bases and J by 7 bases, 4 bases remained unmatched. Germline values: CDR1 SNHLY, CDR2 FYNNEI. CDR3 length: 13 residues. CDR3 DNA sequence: TGTGCCAGCAGTGTGACGACAGGGCAGCCCCAGCATTTT. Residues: CASSVTTGQPQHF.

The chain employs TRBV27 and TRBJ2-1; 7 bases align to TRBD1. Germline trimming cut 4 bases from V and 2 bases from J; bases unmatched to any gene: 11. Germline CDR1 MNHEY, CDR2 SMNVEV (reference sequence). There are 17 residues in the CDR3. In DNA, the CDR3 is TGTGCCAGCAGTTATCCCAAATCCGGGACAGCCTACAATGAGCAGTTCTTC. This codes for CASSYPKSGTAYNEQFF.